This TCR beta chain was captured in a study of blood T cell repertoires in COVID-19. In the study overall: Collection of acute and convalescent COVID-19 samples took place in the United States, Italy and Spain. PBMCs, B-cell-depleted T cells, or T cells provided the cDNA or gDNA that made up the material.

This clone was seen a few times. TCRdb's copy holds only in-frame clones and misses some; the assay was immunoSEQ multiplex PCR. The sample carries under 140,000 clones, 65% to 90% recorded once. V lost 5 bases and J lost 7, with 8 bases in between. The CDR3 runs 11 residues. Germline V gene data show CDR1 as MNHEY and CDR2 as SVGEGT. The sequence came from a woman in her fifties or sixties with acute or convalescent COVID-19. This sequence joins TRBV6-2 or TRBV6-3 and TRBJ1-1, with D maybe TRBD1 (6 bases). The source material was peripheral blood. The DNA for the CDR3 is TGTGCCAGCAGTCGACAGGTTGAAGCTTTCTTT. As protein: CASSRQVEAFF.